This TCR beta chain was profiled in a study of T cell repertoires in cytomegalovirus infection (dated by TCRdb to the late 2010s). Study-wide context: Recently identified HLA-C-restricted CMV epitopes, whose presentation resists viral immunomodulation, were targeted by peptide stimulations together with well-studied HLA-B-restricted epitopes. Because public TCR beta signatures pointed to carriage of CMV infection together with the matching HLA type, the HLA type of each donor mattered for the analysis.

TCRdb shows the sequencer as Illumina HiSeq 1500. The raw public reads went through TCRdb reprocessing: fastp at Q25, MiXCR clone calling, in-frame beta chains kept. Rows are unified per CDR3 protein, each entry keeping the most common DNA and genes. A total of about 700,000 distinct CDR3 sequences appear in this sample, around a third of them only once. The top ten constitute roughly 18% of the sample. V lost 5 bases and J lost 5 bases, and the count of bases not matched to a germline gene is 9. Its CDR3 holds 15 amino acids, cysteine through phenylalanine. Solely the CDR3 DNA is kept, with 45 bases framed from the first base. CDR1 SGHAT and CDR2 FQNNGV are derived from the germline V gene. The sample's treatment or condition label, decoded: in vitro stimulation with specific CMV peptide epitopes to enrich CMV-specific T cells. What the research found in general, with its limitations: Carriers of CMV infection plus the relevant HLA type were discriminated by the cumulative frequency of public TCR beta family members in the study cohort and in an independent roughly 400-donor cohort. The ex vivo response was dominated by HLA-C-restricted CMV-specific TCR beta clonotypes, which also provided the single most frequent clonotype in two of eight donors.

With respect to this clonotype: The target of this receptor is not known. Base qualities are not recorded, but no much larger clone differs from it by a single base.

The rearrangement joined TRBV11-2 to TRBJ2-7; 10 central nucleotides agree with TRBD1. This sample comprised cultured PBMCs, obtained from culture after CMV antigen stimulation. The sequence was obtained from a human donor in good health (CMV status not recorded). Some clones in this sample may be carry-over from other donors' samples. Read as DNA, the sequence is TGTGCCAGCAGCGCCGACGGGACAGGGGCGCACGAGCAGTACTTC. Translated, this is CASSADGTGAHEQYF.